This TCR beta chain was documented in a study of T cell responses to AZD1222 COVID-19 vaccine. Study-level findings and limits: Only a handful of AZD1222 recipients, more than five in all, had baseline seropositivity.

TCRdb's table, derived via immunoSEQ multiplex PCR, lists solely in-frame clones and lacks some. Of fewer than 200,000 clones in the sample, 85% to 90% were seen once. On this clone: As yet, its antigen is unknown.

The CDR3 is made up of 16 amino acids. Germline V lookup: CDR1 LGHNA, CDR2 YNFKEQ. J gave up 1 base and V 5 bases, and 4 bases lay outside the gene matches. This TCR was recovered from an adult who received the AZD1222 COVID-19 vaccine. The material was peripheral blood, obtained 28 days after the second AZD1222 dose. J is TRBJ2-3 and V is TRBV4-2; 12 bases fit TRBD2. CDR3 sequence reads: CASSSRLAGGTDTQYF. CDR3 coding DNA: TGTGCCAGCAGCTCTCGACTAGCGGGGGGCACAGATACGCAGTATTTT.